These 26 T cell receptor beta chains came from one sample sequenced in a study of cytomegalovirus exposure and HLA in healthy donors. Vbeta (60) and Jbeta (13) primers were used in the PCR. Clones were sequenced by immunoSEQ multiplex PCR, and TCRdb holds only the in-frame ones, with some missing. The sample records under 200,000 clones, more than 60% being singletons. Sequencing was carried out using PBMCs. These receptors were obtained from a woman between 40 and 55 years old in good health and CMV-seropositive.

The chain employs TRBV7-9 and TRBJ1-1; 8 bases map to TRBD1. Germline assignment: CDR1 SEHNR and CDR2 FQNEAQ (reference sequence). CDR3 length: 14 residues. With V trimmed by 5 bases and J by 5 bases, 7 bases remained unmatched. In DNA, the CDR3 is TGTGCCAGCAGCCCAAAGACAGGGGAGACTGAAGCTTTCTTT. Translating gives CASSPKTGETEAFF.

The V and J genes are TRBV19 and TRBJ1-1; TRBD1 is a possible D gene (6 bases). Between the trimmed V and J ends, which lost 3 bases and 1 base, there was a span of 15 bases. CDR1 and CDR2 from the germline V gene are LNHDA and SQIVND (reference sequence). This CDR3 has 16 residues. This chain's CDR3 is CASSMRQGIPNTEAFF. CDR3 DNA: TGTGCCAGTAGTATGAGGCAGGGGATACCGAACACTGAAGCTTTCTTT.

The V call is TRBV19, the J call TRBJ2-1, with 10 bases lining up with TRBD2. The CDR3 is 20 amino acids. V lost 0 bases to trimming and J lost 5 bases; unmatched junction nucleotides: 16. Germline CDR1 LNHDA, CDR2 SQIVND (reference sequence). The CDR3 sequence: CASSIEIGLAALGVNNEQFF. DNA of the CDR3: TGTGCCAGTAGTATAGAGATCGGACTAGCGGCCTTAGGTGTCAACAATGAGCAGTTCTTC. Full variable domain (remainder filled in from reference TRBV19 and TRBJ2-1): DGGITQSPKYLFRKEGQNVTLSCEQNLNHDAMYWYRQDPGQGLRLIYYSQIVNDFQKGDIAEGYSVSREKKESFPLTVTSAQKNPTAFYLCASSIEIGLAALGVNNEQFFGPGTRLTVL.

In this sample, this clone turned up a few times. In DNA form, the CDR3 reads TGTGCCAGCTCACCAACGGCCGGGACAGGGGGCCTCTATGGCTACACCTTC. This encodes CASSPTAGTGGLYGYTF. The gene calls are TRBV18 and TRBJ1-2; 12 bases line up with TRBD1. V lost 2 bases and J lost 4; bases outside the gene matches: 8. Germline V lookup: CDR1 KGHSH, CDR2 LQKENI. The CDR3 loop spans 17 amino acids.

This clone has a single count. V and J are TRBV7-2 and TRBJ1-1, with no clear D. This CDR3 comprises 12 residues. CDR1 and CDR2 (germline): SGHTA, FQGNSA. Trimming stripped 3 bases from V and 6 bases from J, with 8 bases between. The CDR3 sequence is CASSFLEAEAFF. CDR3 bases: TGTGCCAGCAGCTTCTTGGAGGCTGAAGCTTTCTTT.

This clone showed up just a few times. V gene TRBV5-1 combines with J gene TRBJ2-3; D possibly corresponds to TRBD1 (6 bases). The V end was cut by 2 bases, the J end by 9 bases, with 7 bases between. This CDR3 is 11 amino acids long. The germline V gene has CDR1 SGHRS and CDR2 YFSETQ. CDR3 in DNA: TGCGCCAGCAGCTTCCAGGGGACGCAGTATTTT. It specifies CASSFQGTQYF. Combining the CDR3 with reference TRBV5-1 and TRBJ2-3 gives the whole variable domain KAGVTQTPRYLIKTRGQQVTLSCSPISGHRSVSWYQQTPGQGLQFLFEYFSETQRNKGNFPGRFSGRQFSNSRSEMNVSTLELGDSALYLCASSFQGTQYFGPGTRLTVL.

The V and J genes are TRBV5-1 and TRBJ2-7, with D possibly being TRBD1 (6 bases). The germline gives CDR1 SGHRS, CDR2 YFSETQ. V was pared by 2 bases and J by 1 base, with 16 bases between. The CDR3 is 16 residues long. The CDR3 is CASSFAGQTGSYEQYF. DNA for the CDR3: TGCGCCAGCAGCTTTGCTGGACAGACGGGGTCCTACGAGCAGTACTTC.

The chain combines TRBV5-1 with TRBJ2-5; TRBD1 agrees at 9 bases. Germline CDR1 is SGHRS and CDR2 is YFSETQ. After removal of 0 bases from V and 2 bases from J, the junction contained 5 bases not matched to a gene. The CDR3 runs 16 residues. The CDR3 coding sequence is TGCGCCAGCAGCTTGGGGCCGACAGGGGGACAAGAGACCCAGTACTTC. Its translation: CASSLGPTGGQETQYF.

The rearrangement joins TRBV5-4 to TRBJ2-5; TRBD1 agrees at 8 bases. CDR1 and CDR2 from the germline V gene are SGHNT and YYREEE (reference sequence). After removal of 5 bases from V and 2 bases from J, the junction contained 11 bases not matched to a gene. The CDR3 extends over 16 amino acids. CDR3 amino acids: CASSGGAGQGQETQYF. CDR3 in DNA: TGTGCCAGCAGTGGTGGGGCCGGACAGGGTCAAGAGACCCAGTACTTC.

The sample holds a few counts of this clone. The CDR3 sequence: CASSLGSGMNTGELFF. CDR3 nucleotides: TGTGCCAGCAGCTTAGGTAGCGGGATGAACACCGGGGAGCTGTTTTTT. V usage is TRBV7-6 and J usage is TRBJ2-2; TRBD2 matches 8 bases. Unmatched junction bases numbered 2, after V lost 1 base and J lost 1 base. The V gene's germline CDR1 is SGHVS and CDR2 FNYEAQ. The CDR3 consists of 16 residues. The whole variable domain, remainder taken from reference TRBV7-6 and TRBJ2-2, is GAGVSQSPRYKVTKRGQDVALRCDPISGHVSLYWYRQALGQGPEFLTYFNYEAQQDKSGLPNDRFSAERPEGSISTLTIQRTEQRDSAMYRCASSLGSGMNTGELFFGEGSRLTVL.

J is TRBJ1-3 and V is TRBV28; the D is unclear. From germline, CDR1 is MDHEN and CDR2 SYDVKM. This CDR3 contains 14 residues. V lost 3 bases to trimming and J lost 0 bases, with 6 bases between them. CDR3 sequence (DNA): TGTGCCAGCAGTTTCGAGAGCTCTGGAAACACCATATATTTT. Encoded protein: CASSFESSGNTIYF.

The V and J genes are TRBV29-1 and TRBJ2-1, with TRBD2 matching 7 bases. V lost 7 bases to trimming and J lost 4 bases; unmatched junction nucleotides: 7. The CDR3 contains 13 residues. Germline V gives CDR1 SQVTM, CDR2 ANQGSEA. The CDR3 sequence: CSGVAGDYNEQFF. The CDR3 DNA reads TGCAGCGGCGTAGCGGGTGATTACAATGAGCAGTTCTTC.

V and J are TRBV27 and TRBJ1-5; TRBD1 might be the D (6 bases). The germline gives CDR1 MNHEY, CDR2 SMNVEV (reference sequence). The CDR3 covers 16 residues. The V end lost 5 bases, the J end lost 1 base, and 15 bases lay between the germline ends. CDR3 region: CASSLQGPWSNQPQHF. CDR3 coding DNA: TGTGCCAGCAGTCTACAGGGCCCTTGGAGCAATCAGCCCCAGCATTTT.

This clone has a handful of counts. The rearrangement uses TRBV6-1 and TRBJ1-5, with D unclear. The germline CDR1 and CDR2 sequences are MNHNS and SASEGT. This CDR3 comprises 13 residues. Trimming removed 7 bases from V and 2 bases from J, with 9 bases in between. CDR3 protein: CASTDIRNQPQHF. The DNA for the CDR3 is TGTGCCAGCACAGACATACGCAATCAGCCCCAGCATTTT.

V is TRBV30 and J is TRBJ2-3; D gene uncertain. V was cut by 0 bases and J by 6 bases, with 10 bases left in between. The length of the CDR3 is 13 residues. Germline V CDR1 and CDR2: GTSNPN, SVGIG (reference sequence). CDR3 sequence: CAWSVNFQDTQYF. The CDR3 region has the DNA TGTGCCTGGAGTGTTAATTTCCAGGATACGCAGTATTTT.

The rearrangement uses TRBV28 and TRBJ2-1; TRBD1 aligns across 9 bases. V shed 5 bases and J 7 bases; nucleotides not matched to a gene: 12. Per germline, CDR1 MDHEN and CDR2 SYDVKM. The CDR3 has 16 residues. The CDR3 loop reads CASSPGELTGGNEQFF. The CDR3 DNA reads TGTGCCAGCAGTCCGGGGGAGTTGACAGGGGGTAATGAGCAGTTCTTC.

This chain connects TRBV19 to TRBJ2-2, with TRBD1 as a possible D gene (6 bases). Germline assignment: CDR1 LNHDA and CDR2 SQIVND (reference sequence). The CDR3 spans 17 residues. Trimming stripped 2 bases from V and 3 bases from J, with 16 bases between. CDR3 sequence reads: CASSISRGLGYTGELFF. Written as DNA, the CDR3 is TGTGCCAGTAGTATATCCAGGGGCTTGGGGTACACCGGGGAGCTGTTTTTT.

The J gene is TRBJ1-2, the V gene TRBV6-5; D possibly corresponds to TRBD1 (5 bases). The CDR3 length is 14 residues. Germline lookup yields CDR1 MNHEY and CDR2 SVGAGI. Between the trimmed V and J ends, which lost 2 bases and 5 bases, there was a span of 12 bases. CDR3 sequence (DNA): TGTGCCAGCAGTTACGGGCAGGGTGGGTATGGCTACACCTTC. This sequence encodes CASSYGQGGYGYTF.

The chain employs TRBV6-1 and TRBJ2-5, with 8 bases identical to TRBD2. The CDR3 consists of 14 residues. The germline CDR1 and CDR2 sequences are MNHNS and SASEGT. The ends lost 5 bases at V and 4 bases at J; junction bases unmatched: 6. The CDR3 region is CASSLGLASETQYF. The CDR3 DNA reads as TGTGCCAGCAGTCTTGGACTAGCCTCAGAGACCCAGTACTTC.

The chain carries TRBV2 and TRBJ2-2, with D uncertain. CDR3 size: 12 residues. V dropped 7 bases and J dropped 6 bases, with 9 bases sitting between them. CDR1 SNHLY and CDR2 FYNNEI come from the germline V gene. The CDR3 loop reads CASTAIPGELFF. CDR3 coding DNA: TGTGCCAGCACTGCGATTCCCGGGGAGCTGTTTTTT.

This chain uses TRBV6-5 with TRBJ2-2; the D is unclear. CDR3 length: 13 amino acids. Looked up from germline, CDR1 is MNHEY and CDR2 is SVGAGI. V lost 4 bases to trimming and J lost 3 bases, with 6 bases between them. CDR3 DNA sequence: TGTGCCAGCAGTTCTACGTACACCGGGGAGCTGTTTTTT. Residues: CASSSTYTGELFF.

The chain recombines TRBV28 with TRBJ2-1; 11 positions match TRBD2. Germline CDR1 MDHEN, CDR2 SYDVKM. The length of the CDR3 is 17 residues. With V trimmed by 3 bases and J by 9 bases, 13 bases remained unmatched. This chain's CDR3 is CASSFPGRASGRSEQFF. The CDR3 DNA is TGTGCCAGCAGTTTCCCCGGAAGGGCTAGCGGGAGGAGTGAGCAGTTCTTC.

This clone was recorded a few times. The V and J genes are TRBV5-1 and TRBJ2-3, with a tentative D call TRBD2 (7 bases). The CDR3 has 17 amino acids. In germline, CDR1 is SGHRS, CDR2 YFSETQ. V was trimmed by 2 bases and J by 0 bases, leaving 16 bases between them. The CDR3 sequence: CASSFNRGGSSTDTQYF. In DNA, the CDR3 is TGCGCCAGCAGCTTCAATAGGGGGGGTTCTAGCACAGATACGCAGTATTTT.

This chain uses TRBV2 with TRBJ2-7, with D maybe TRBD1 (6 bases). Deletions cut 6 bases from V and 2 bases from J, with 14 bases between. Germline V CDR1 and CDR2: SNHLY, FYNNEI. The CDR3 has 14 amino acids. This CDR3 reads CASSFRRGAYEQYF. The CDR3, as DNA: TGTGCCAGCAGCTTCCGCAGGGGAGCCTACGAGCAGTACTTC.

The table lists this clone with a few counts. The rearrangement links TRBV18 to TRBJ2-7, with 8 bases that match TRBD2. The CDR3 totals 15 residues. Germline lookup yields CDR1 KGHSH and CDR2 LQKENI. V shed 3 bases and J 2 bases; nucleotides not matched to a gene: 6. CDR3 sequence (DNA): TGTGCCAGCTCACCGGATGCAGCGGGAGCCTACGAGCAGTACTTC. Encoded protein: CASSPDAAGAYEQYF.

The chain couples TRBV4-2 to TRBJ2-1, with 10 positions matching TRBD2. Per the germline V gene, CDR1 is LGHNA and CDR2 is YNFKEQ. CDR3 length equals 16 residues. Losses at the gene ends were 1 base for V and 3 bases for J; bases not matched to a gene: 3. The DNA of the CDR3 is TGTGCCAGCAGCCAAGCCCCTAGCGGGAGCTACAATGAGCAGTTCTTC. Translated: CASSQAPSGSYNEQFF.